This TCR beta chain comes out of a study of cytomegalovirus exposure and HLA in healthy donors. PCR amplification relied on 60 Vbeta primers (plus 13 Jbeta primers). The repertoire was sequenced with immunoSEQ multiplex PCR; TCRdb's copy has only in-frame clones and lacks some. The sample carries over 110,000 clones, roughly three quarters recorded once. Donors sampled were nominally healthy, though unrecorded immune exposures were likely. General study findings and limits: It was likely that a cluster of highly shared sequence variants was a sequencing artifact. The majority of TCR sequences were rare, yet some public TCRs appeared in many donors.

Deletions cut 1 base from V and 6 bases from J, with 15 bases between. CDR1 and CDR2 (germline): MNHNS, SASEGT. This CDR3 spans 16 amino acids. Of note for this clone: The antigen remains unidentified.

The rearrangement links TRBV6-1 to TRBJ1-4, with D possibly matching TRBD1 (6 bases). The sequence was collected from a man aged 18 to 29 in good health and CMV-seronegative. Sequencing input: PBMCs. In DNA, the CDR3 is TGTGCCAGCAGTGAAGGAACAGGGTGGCCTTATGAAAAACTGTTTTTT. Amino acids: CASSEGTGWPYEKLFF.